These T cell receptor beta chains were read from a single sample in a study of T cell responses to AZD1222 COVID-19 vaccine. Some clones are missing from TCRdb's copy, which holds only in-frame ones; the method was immunoSEQ multiplex PCR. The data show 65,000 or so clones, 65% to 85% seen once. This sample comprised peripheral blood, obtained on day 0 of AZD1222 vaccination. The origin of the receptors is an adult in good health. Each CDR3 is given with its conserved first and last residue. D genes are given only for firm matches. Size tells how often a clone was seen (once, few, many) or the class of an expanded clone, and some rows leave it out.

v_gene	abundance	j_gene	d_gene	CDR3aa	CDR3nt
TRBV18	-	TRBJ1-4	-	CASSPGQTGEKLFF	TGTGCCAGCTCACCAGGGCAGACGGGTGAAAAACTGTTTTTT
TRBV4-2	-	TRBJ2-3	TRBD1	CASEGTGTDTQYF	TGTGCCAGCGAAGGGACAGGCACAGATACGCAGTATTTT
TRBV6-5	-	TRBJ1-6	TRBD1	CASSYSTGIYSPLHF	TGTGCCAGCAGTTACTCGACAGGGATTTATTCACCCCTCCACTTT
TRBV30	few	TRBJ1-2	-	CAWSWGTVRGGYTF	TGTGCCTGGAGTTGGGGTACAGTTAGAGGGGGCTACACCTTC
TRBV2	-	TRBJ1-1	TRBD1	CASSGQGTDTEAFF	TGTGCCAGCAGCGGACAGGGAACGGACACTGAAGCTTTCTTT
TRBV3-1/TRBV3-2	-	TRBJ1-5	-	CASSPNGISNQPQHF	TGTGCCAGCAGCCCAAATGGAATCAGCAATCAGCCCCAGCATTTT
TRBV5-1	-	TRBJ2-1	-	CASSLGQGSFNEQFF	TGCGCCAGCAGCTTAGGGCAGGGGTCCTTCAATGAGCAGTTCTTC
TRBV7-2	-	TRBJ2-5	TRBD1	CASSLGTGGAAQYF	TGTGCCAGCAGCTTAGGGACAGGGGGCGCGGCCCAGTACTTC
TRBV10-3	-	TRBJ1-4	-	CAISDSGGGNEKLFF	TGTGCCATCAGTGACTCAGGCGGTGGAAATGAAAAACTGTTTTTT
TRBV11-2	-	TRBJ2-7	-	CASSQTEGSGQYF	TGTGCCAGCAGCCAAACTGAAGGGTCCGGGCAGTACTTC
TRBV19	-	TRBJ1-2	TRBD1	CASSIMEGAGYTF	TGTGCCAGTAGTATTATGGAGGGGGCTGGCTACACCTTC
TRBV11-2	-	TRBJ1-3	-	CASSLVLRALSGNTIYF	TGTGCCAGCAGCTTAGTTCTCCGGGCACTCTCTGGAAACACCATATATTTT
TRBV7-9	-	TRBJ1-1	-	CASSGGPIRTAATMNTEAFF	TGTGCCAGCAGCGGGGGGCCAATACGGACAGCCGCTACTATGAACACTGAAGCTTTCTTT
TRBV28	-	TRBJ1-1	-	CASSLGLEAFF	TGTGCCAGCAGTTTAGGACTTGAAGCTTTCTTT
TRBV11-2	-	TRBJ1-2	-	CASSSLDGINYGYTF	TGTGCCAGCAGCTCCCTCGACGGCATCAACTATGGCTACACCTTC
TRBV6-5	-	TRBJ1-2	-	CASSYLTPRSWNGYTF	TGTGCCAGCAGTTACTTAACCCCTAGGAGTTGGAATGGCTACACCTTC
TRBV7-6	-	TRBJ1-1	TRBD1	CASSLVGTGNTEAFF	TGTGCCAGCAGCTTAGTGGGGACAGGGAACACTGAAGCTTTCTTT
TRBV18	-	TRBJ2-7	TRBD1	CASSPRADRGEQYF	TGTGCCAGCTCACCGAGGGCCGACAGGGGCGAGCAGTACTTC
TRBV10-1	-	TRBJ1-1	-	CASSGPTSTEAFF	TGCGCCAGCAGTGGACCTACGTCCACTGAAGCTTTCTTT
TRBV4-1	-	TRBJ2-3	-	CASSQGTFLDDTQYF	TGCGCCAGCAGCCAAGGGACTTTCCTCGACGATACGCAGTATTTT
TRBV7-2	few	TRBJ2-7	-	CASSLVPGPTYEQYF	TGTGCCAGCAGCTTAGTTCCAGGGCCGACCTACGAGCAGTACTTC
TRBV6-5	-	TRBJ1-1	-	CASREAVNTEAFF	TGTGCCAGCAGGGAGGCCGTGAACACTGAAGCTTTCTTT
TRBV28	-	TRBJ1-1	TRBD1	CASREGGQVNTEAFF	TGTGCCAGCAGGGAGGGGGGACAGGTGAACACTGAAGCTTTCTTT
TRBV9	once	TRBJ2-1	-	CASSPRQTYNEQFF	TGTGCCAGCAGCCCACGACAGACTTACAATGAGCAGTTCTTC
TRBV11-2	once	TRBJ2-7	-	CASSSQGSEQYF	TGTGCCAGCAGCTCTCAGGGGTCCGAGCAGTACTTC
TRBV6-5	-	TRBJ1-1	-	CATSDDSTNTEAFF	TGTGCCACATCTGACGACAGTACGAACACTGAAGCTTTCTTT
TRBV20-1	-	TRBJ1-1	TRBD1	CMTGVNTEAFF	TGCATGACAGGGGTGAACACTGAAGCTTTCTTT
TRBV5-6	-	TRBJ2-5	-	CASSLVQETQYF	TGTGCCAGCAGCTTGGTCCAAGAGACCCAGTACTTC
TRBV6-5	-	TRBJ1-2	-	CASGFFGQRVGYTF	TGTGCCAGCGGATTCTTCGGACAGAGGGTTGGCTACACCTTC
TRBV28	-	TRBJ1-2	TRBD1	CASSLGTGYYGYTF	TGTGCCAGCAGTTTAGGGACAGGTTACTATGGCTACACCTTC
TRBV5-6	-	TRBJ2-1	-	CASSWTVTYNEQFF	TGTGCCAGCAGCTGGACAGTAACCTACAATGAGCAGTTCTTC
TRBV28	-	TRBJ2-7	-	CASSLPVGLSSYEQYF	TGTGCCAGCAGCCTCCCCGTCGGACTGAGCTCCTACGAGCAGTACTTC
TRBV15	-	TRBJ2-7	-	CATSRDGGYEQYF	TGTGCCACCAGCAGAGATGGAGGCTACGAGCAGTACTTC
TRBV3-1/TRBV3-2	-	TRBJ2-4	TRBD1	CASSPPGTGVNIQYF	TGTGCCAGCAGCCCCCCCGGGACAGGGGTAAACATTCAGTACTTC
TRBV11-2	few	TRBJ2-7	-	CASSLNPRFDEQYF	TGTGCCAGCAGCTTAAATCCTCGTTTCGACGAGCAGTACTTC
TRBV7-2	-	TRBJ2-1	TRBD1	CASSSLGTGVEFF	TGTGCCAGCAGTTCCCTCGGGACAGGGGTTGAGTTCTTC
TRBV29-1	-	TRBJ1-5	TRBD1	CSVLDRGAGNQPQHF	TGCAGCGTCCTGGACAGGGGAGCGGGCAATCAGCCCCAGCATTTT
TRBV3-1/TRBV3-2	once	TRBJ1-1	-	CASSHMKGPVSEAFF	TGTGCCAGCAGCCACATGAAGGGGCCTGTTTCTGAAGCTTTCTTT
TRBV9	-	TRBJ2-4	TRBD2	CASSVAGGGNIQYF	TGTGCCAGCAGCGTAGCGGGGGGTGGAAACATTCAGTACTTC
TRBV19	-	TRBJ2-7	TRBD1	CASRMTGGYEQYF	TGTGCCAGTAGGATGACAGGGGGATACGAGCAGTACTTC
TRBV12-3/TRBV12-4	-	TRBJ1-2	-	CASSFSAQGGYTF	TGTGCCAGCAGTTTCTCCGCCCAGGGGGGCTACACCTTC
TRBV10-3	-	TRBJ2-1	TRBD2	CAISERQGGGAGTDEQFF	TGTGCCATCAGTGAAAGGCAGGGCGGGGGGGCCGGTACGGATGAGCAGTTCTTC
TRBV5-6	-	TRBJ1-4	TRBD1	CASSAGTGASLFF	TGTGCCAGCAGTGCCGGGACAGGGGCCTCGCTGTTTTTT
TRBV5-5	-	TRBJ1-2	-	CASSDQGNYGYTF	TGTGCCAGCAGCGATCAGGGTAACTATGGCTACACCTTC
TRBV19	-	TRBJ1-5	TRBD1	CASSGSGGNQPQHF	TGTGCCAGTAGTGGCTCAGGGGGAAATCAGCCCCAGCATTTT
TRBV18	-	TRBJ2-1	TRBD2	CASSPPKGTSGGGSYNEQFF	TGTGCCAGCTCACCACCGAAAGGGACTAGCGGGGGGGGCTCCTACAATGAGCAGTTCTTC
TRBV29-1	-	TRBJ1-5	-	CSAGGFNQPQHF	TGCAGCGCCGGGGGATTCAATCAGCCCCAGCATTTT
TRBV28	-	TRBJ2-3	TRBD1	CASSRDRGTDTQYF	TGTGCCAGCAGCCGAGACAGGGGCACAGATACGCAGTATTTT
TRBV6-5	-	TRBJ2-2	-	CASNVGSTNTGELFF	TGTGCCAGCAACGTGGGATCCACAAATACCGGGGAGCTGTTTTTT
TRBV4-1	-	TRBJ2-3	-	CASSQRAEEYTDTQYF	TGCGCCAGCAGCCAAAGAGCGGAGGAATACACAGATACGCAGTATTTT
TRBV2	-	TRBJ1-2	TRBD1	CASSMTGNYGYTF	TGTGCCAGCAGCATGACAGGGAACTATGGCTACACCTTC
TRBV29-1	-	TRBJ1-1	-	CSVEDRAIEAFF	TGCAGCGTTGAAGATCGAGCCATTGAAGCTTTCTTT
TRBV18	-	TRBJ1-4	-	CASSPELTTSNEKLFF	TGTGCCAGCTCACCGGAATTGACGACCAGTAATGAAAAACTGTTTTTT